The 3 T cell receptor beta chains given below trace back to one sample, sequenced in a study of long-term antiretroviral therapy in people with HIV. Survey-level resolution applied to immunoSEQ assay v3.0. TCRdb's copy holds only in-frame clones and misses some; the assay was immunoSEQ multiplex PCR. The data show around 32,000 clones, roughly 97% seen once. The sample was unsorted PBMCs, taken 7.6 years after starting antiretroviral therapy. All receptors come from a man aged 25 to 40 with HIV.

The chain joins TRBV4-3 to TRBJ2-7; D unresolved. The germline V and J ends were trimmed by 0 bases and 4 bases, with 13 bases remaining between them. CDR1 is LGHNA, CDR2 YSLEER, per germline. This CDR3 has 15 amino acids. This CDR3 reads CASSQEIGNLYEQYF. CDR3 coding DNA: TGCGCCAGCAGCCAAGAAATCGGCAACCTGTACGAGCAGTACTTC.

This rearrangement joins TRBV5-1 to TRBJ2-7; the match to TRBD1 covers 8 bases. Germline assignment: CDR1 SGHRS and CDR2 YFSETQ. The CDR3 consists of 14 residues. The junction had 5 bases not matched to a gene; V was cut back by 0 bases and J by 6 bases. CDR3 protein: CASSLVPGGVEQYF. CDR3 nucleotide sequence: TGCGCCAGCAGCTTGGTCCCAGGGGGCGTCGAGCAGTACTTC.

J is TRBJ1-2 and V is TRBV9; 10 bases match TRBD1. The germline CDR1 and CDR2 sequences are SGDLS and YYNGEE. The length of the CDR3 is 14 residues. With V trimmed by 4 bases and J by 4 bases, 4 bases remained unmatched. CDR3 in DNA: TGTGCCAGCAGCCGGGACAGGGGTAGCTATGGCTACACCTTC. This codes for CASSRDRGSYGYTF.